This TCR beta chain was observed in a study of control samples from healthy donors and cancer patients. This CDR3 contains 11 residues. V was clipped by 7 bases and J by 12 bases, with 16 bases between them. CDR1 SQVTM and CDR2 ANQGSEA come from the germline V gene. Assay: immunoSEQ multiplex PCR; the TCRdb copy retains only in-frame clones and omits some. The data hold around 130,000 clones, with less than 95% observed a single time. This sequence originates from a young man in good health. The chain is built from TRBV29-1 and TRBJ1-5; possible D gene TRBD1, 5 bases. Sequenced sample: blood. CDR3: CSGGEGDSQHF. The CDR3 DNA sequence: TGCAGCGGGGGGGAGGGAGATAGCCAGCATTTT. Full variable domain (remainder filled in from reference TRBV29-1 and TRBJ1-5): SAVISQKPSRDICQRGTSLTIQCQVDSQVTMMFWYRQQPGQSLTLIATANQGSEATYESGFVIDKFPISRPNLTFSTLTVSNMSPEDSSIYLCSGGEGDSQHFGDGTRLSIL.